This T cell receptor beta chain was identified during a study of OX40 agonist ivuxolimab in advanced cancers. Across the whole study: The patients received agonistic anti-OX40 (CD134) antibody ivuxolimab.

Germline CDR1 and CDR2: SNHLY and FYNNEI. This CDR3 region has 15 residues. V lost 9 bases and J lost 1; bases outside the gene matches: 9. Profiled with immunoSEQ multiplex PCR; TCRdb holds only in-frame clones, not every one. The sample shows tens of thousands of clones, 85% of them seen only once. The chain recombines TRBV2 with TRBJ2-5; 9 bases align to TRBD2. The clonotype originates from an adult with an advanced solid tumor such as melanoma, head and neck, liver or kidney cancer. The specimen comprised CD4+ or CD8+ T cells sorted from blood, sampled in a trial of the OX40 agonist ivuxolimab. The CDR3 coding sequence is TGTGCCAGAGGAGGGCTAGCGGGGAGCCAAGAGACCCAGTACTTC. It specifies CARGGLAGSQETQYF.